This T cell receptor beta chain was identified in a study of blood T cell repertoires in COVID-19. Across the whole study: There were acute and convalescent COVID-19 samples, and they came from the United States, Italy and Spain. T cells, B-cell-depleted T cells, or PBMCs provided the cDNA or gDNA that served as material.

In the original workflow: Cell counts per sample came from amplifying reference gene primers. Assay used: immunoSEQ multiplex PCR; TCRdb lists only in-frame clones, some missing. V and J calls and clone size come straight from that table; D and trimming were deduced from the DNA. The sample yields around 200,000 clones, roughly 86% seen once. V was pared by 2 bases and J by 8 bases, with 13 bases between. The length of the CDR3 is 14 residues. CDR1 SGDLS and CDR2 YYNGEE come from the germline V gene. V gene TRBV9 combines with J gene TRBJ1-4; D might be TRBD1 (5 bases). The material sequenced was peripheral blood. The source is a woman aged 80 or older in a cohort sampled during active or convalescent COVID-19. The CDR3 coding sequence is TGTGCCAGCAGCGTCGAAGGGGCCCCAGAAAAACTGTTTTTT. The encoded protein is CASSVEGAPEKLFF.